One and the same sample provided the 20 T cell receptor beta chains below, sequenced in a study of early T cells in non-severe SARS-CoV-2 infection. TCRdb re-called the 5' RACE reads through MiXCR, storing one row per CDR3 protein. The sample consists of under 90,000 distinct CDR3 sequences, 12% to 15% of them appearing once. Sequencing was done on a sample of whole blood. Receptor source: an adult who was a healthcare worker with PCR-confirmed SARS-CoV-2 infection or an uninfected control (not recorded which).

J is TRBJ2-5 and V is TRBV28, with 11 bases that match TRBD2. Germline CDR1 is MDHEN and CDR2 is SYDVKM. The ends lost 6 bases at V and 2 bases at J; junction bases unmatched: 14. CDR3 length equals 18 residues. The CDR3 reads CASRPRFLLAGGQETQYF. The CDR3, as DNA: TGTGCCAGCAGACCCCGATTTTTATTAGCGGGGGGGCAAGAGACCCAGTACTTC.

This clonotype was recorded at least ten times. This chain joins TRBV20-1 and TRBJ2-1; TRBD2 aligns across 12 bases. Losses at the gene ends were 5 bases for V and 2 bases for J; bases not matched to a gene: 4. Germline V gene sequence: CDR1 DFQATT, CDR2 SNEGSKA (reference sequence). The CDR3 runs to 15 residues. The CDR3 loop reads CSADLAGGTYNEQFF. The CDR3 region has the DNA TGCAGTGCTGATCTAGCGGGGGGGACCTACAATGAGCAGTTCTTC.

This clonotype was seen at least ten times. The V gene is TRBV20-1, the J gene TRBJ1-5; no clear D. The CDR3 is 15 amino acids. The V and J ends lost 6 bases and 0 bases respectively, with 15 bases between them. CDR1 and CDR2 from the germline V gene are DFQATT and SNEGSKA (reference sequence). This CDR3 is CSASSSGGSNQPQHF. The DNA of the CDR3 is TGCAGTGCCAGCTCTTCGGGCGGTAGCAATCAGCCCCAGCATTTT.

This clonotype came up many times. CDR3 sequence (DNA): TGTGCCAGCAGCTCAATGACAGTACGCTCTTTGAATGAGCAGTTCTTC. It is translated as CASSSMTVRSLNEQFF. The gene calls are TRBV11-2 and TRBJ2-1; D is perhaps TRBD1 (5 bases). Germline lookup yields CDR1 SGHAT and CDR2 FQNNGV. The CDR3 contains 16 residues. Trimming removed 4 bases at V and 7 bases at J, with 20 bases between.

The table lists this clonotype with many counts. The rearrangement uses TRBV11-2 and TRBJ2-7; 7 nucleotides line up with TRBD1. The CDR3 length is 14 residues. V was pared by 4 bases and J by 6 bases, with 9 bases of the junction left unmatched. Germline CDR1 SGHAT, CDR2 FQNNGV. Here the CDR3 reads CASSSTTGQPEQYF. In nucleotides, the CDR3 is TGTGCCAGCAGCTCCACCACGGGACAGCCCGAGCAGTACTTC. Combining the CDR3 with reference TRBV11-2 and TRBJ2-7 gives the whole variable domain EAGVAQSPRYKIIEKRQSVAFWCNPISGHATLYWYQQILGQGPKLLIQFQNNGVVDDSQLPKDRFSAERLKGVDSTLKIQPAKLEDSAVYLCASSSTTGQPEQYFGPGTRLTVT.

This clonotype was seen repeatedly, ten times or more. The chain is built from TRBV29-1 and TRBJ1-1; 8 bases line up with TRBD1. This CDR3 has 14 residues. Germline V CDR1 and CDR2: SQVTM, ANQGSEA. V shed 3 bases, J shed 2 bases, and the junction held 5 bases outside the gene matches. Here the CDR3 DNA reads TGCAGCGTTGACCAGACAGGGGTCAACACTGAAGCTTTCTTT. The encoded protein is CSVDQTGVNTEAFF.

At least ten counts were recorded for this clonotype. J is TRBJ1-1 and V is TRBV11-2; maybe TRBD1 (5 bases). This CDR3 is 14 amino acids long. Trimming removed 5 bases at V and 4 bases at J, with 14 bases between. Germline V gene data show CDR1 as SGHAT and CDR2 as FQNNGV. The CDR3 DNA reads TGTGCCAGCAGCCTCAGGGCTACGGGCACTGAAGCTTTCTTT. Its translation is CASSLRATGTEAFF.

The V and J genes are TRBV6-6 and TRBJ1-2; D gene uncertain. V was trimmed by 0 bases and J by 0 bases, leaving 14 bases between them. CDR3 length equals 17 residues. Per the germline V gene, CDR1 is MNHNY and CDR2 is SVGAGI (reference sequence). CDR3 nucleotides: TGTGCCAGCAGTTACTCGATTCGTAACAGCCCTAACTATGGCTACACCTTC. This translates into CASSYSIRNSPNYGYTF.

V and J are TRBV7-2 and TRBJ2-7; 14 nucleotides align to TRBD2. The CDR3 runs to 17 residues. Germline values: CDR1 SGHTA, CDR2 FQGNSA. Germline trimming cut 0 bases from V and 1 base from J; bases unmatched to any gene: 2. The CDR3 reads CASSLATSGGASYEQYF. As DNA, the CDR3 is TGTGCCAGCAGCTTAGCGACTAGCGGGGGGGCTTCCTACGAGCAGTACTTC.

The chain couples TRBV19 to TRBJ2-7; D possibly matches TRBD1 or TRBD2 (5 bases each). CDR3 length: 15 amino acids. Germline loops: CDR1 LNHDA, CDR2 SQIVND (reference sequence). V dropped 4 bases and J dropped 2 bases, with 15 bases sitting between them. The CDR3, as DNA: TGTGCCAGTAGTAAGAACCGGGACGGGGCCTACGAGCAGTACTTC. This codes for CASSKNRDGAYEQYF.

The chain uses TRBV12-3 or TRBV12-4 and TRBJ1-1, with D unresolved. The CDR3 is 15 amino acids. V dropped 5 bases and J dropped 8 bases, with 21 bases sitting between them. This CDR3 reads CASSTTGVTNSEAFF. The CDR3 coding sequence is TGTGCCAGCAGTACGACGGGAGTCACAAACTCCGAAGCTTTCTTT.

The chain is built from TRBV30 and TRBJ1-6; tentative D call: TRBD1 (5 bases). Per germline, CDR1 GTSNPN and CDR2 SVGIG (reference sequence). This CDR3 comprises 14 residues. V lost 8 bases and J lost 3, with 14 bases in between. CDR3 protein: CAHQGGDYNSPLHF. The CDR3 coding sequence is TGTGCCCACCAGGGTGGAGACTATAATTCACCCCTCCACTTT.

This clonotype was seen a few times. CDR3 sequence reads: CASSLGVLTDTQYF. As DNA, the CDR3 is TGTGCCAGCAGCCTCGGAGTCTTGACAGATACGCAGTATTTT. V and J are TRBV7-2 and TRBJ2-3; D gene ambiguous. The CDR3 totals 14 residues. V was pared by 5 bases and J by 3 bases, with 12 bases between. CDR1 SGHTA and CDR2 FQGNSA come from the germline V gene.

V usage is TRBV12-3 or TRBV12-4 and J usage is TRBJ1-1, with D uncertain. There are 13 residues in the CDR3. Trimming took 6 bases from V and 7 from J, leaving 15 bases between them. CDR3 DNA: TGTGCCAGCAGGAGAGACGTGGCATTTGAAGCTTTCTTT. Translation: CASRRDVAFEAFF.

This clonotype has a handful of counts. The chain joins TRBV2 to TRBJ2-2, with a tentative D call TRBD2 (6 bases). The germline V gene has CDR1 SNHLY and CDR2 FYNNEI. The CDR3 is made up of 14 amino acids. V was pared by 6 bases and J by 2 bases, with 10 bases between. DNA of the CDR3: TGTGCCAGCAGGGGGACTGGAAACACCGGGGAGCTGTTTTTT. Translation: CASRGTGNTGELFF.

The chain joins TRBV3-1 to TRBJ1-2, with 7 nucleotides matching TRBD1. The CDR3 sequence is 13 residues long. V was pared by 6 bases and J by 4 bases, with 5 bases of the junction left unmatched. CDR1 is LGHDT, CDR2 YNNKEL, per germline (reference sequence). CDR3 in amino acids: CASSSGTAYGYTF. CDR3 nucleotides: TGTGCCAGCAGTTCCGGGACAGCCTATGGCTACACCTTC.

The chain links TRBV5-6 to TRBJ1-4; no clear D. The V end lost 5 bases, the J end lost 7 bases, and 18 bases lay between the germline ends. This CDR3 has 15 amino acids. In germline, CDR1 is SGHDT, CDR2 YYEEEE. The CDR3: CASRPGLAVSEKLFF. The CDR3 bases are TGTGCCAGCAGACCCGGGCTGGCTGTGTCTGAAAAACTGTTTTTT.

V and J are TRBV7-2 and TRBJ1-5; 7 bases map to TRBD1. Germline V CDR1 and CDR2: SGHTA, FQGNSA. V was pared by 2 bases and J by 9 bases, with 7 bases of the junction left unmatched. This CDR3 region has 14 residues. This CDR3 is CASSLNPGGRPQHF. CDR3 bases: TGTGCCAGCAGCTTAAACCCAGGGGGTCGGCCCCAGCATTTT.

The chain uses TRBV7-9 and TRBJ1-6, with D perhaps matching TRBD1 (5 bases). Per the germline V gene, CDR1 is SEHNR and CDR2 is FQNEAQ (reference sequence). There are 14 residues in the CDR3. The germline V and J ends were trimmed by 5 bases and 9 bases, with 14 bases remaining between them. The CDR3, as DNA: TGTGCCAGCAGCGGCGCAGGGAGCAGTTCACCCCTCCACTTT. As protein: CASSGAGSSSPLHF.

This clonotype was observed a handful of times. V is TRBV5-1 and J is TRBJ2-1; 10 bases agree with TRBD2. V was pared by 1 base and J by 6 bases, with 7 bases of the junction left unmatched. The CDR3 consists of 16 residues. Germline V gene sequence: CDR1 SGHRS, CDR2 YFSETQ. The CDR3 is CASSLPSSGGGNEQFF. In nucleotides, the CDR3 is TGCGCCAGCAGCTTGCCCTCTAGCGGGGGAGGCAATGAGCAGTTCTTC.